The rows below give T cell receptor beta chains drawn from one sample of a study of blood T cells in healthy people across ages. Each CDR3 protein gets one entry after TCRdb re-called the 5' RACE reads with MiXCR. The sample shows 730,000 or so distinct CDR3 sequences, roughly 45% of them seen only once. Material for sequencing was blood. These TCRs come from a woman aged 55-70 years in good health. Each CDR3 is given with its conserved first and last residue. Fields, in order: clone size, J gene, V gene, D gene, CDR3 DNA, CDR3 protein. A D gene is named only where the DNA matches it firmly. Only part of the rows carry a size: once, few, many, or a class if the clone is expanded.

size: few; J: TRBJ1-5; V: TRBV20-1; D: -; DNA: TGCAGTGCTAGAGTGACAGCGGTCAATCAGCCCCAGCATTTT; CDR3: CSARVTAVNQPQHF
size: many; J: TRBJ2-1; V: TRBV25-1; D: -; DNA: TGTGCCAGCAGTAGACAGGGAGGGGGTGAGCAGTTCTTC; CDR3: CASSRQGGGEQFF
size: many; J: TRBJ2-3; V: TRBV6-6; D: -; DNA: TGTGCCAGCAGTTACTCGAGGACAGCCACAGATACGCAGTATTTT; CDR3: CASSYSRTATDTQYF
size: few; J: TRBJ2-3; V: TRBV5-1; D: TRBD2; DNA: TGCGCCAGCAGCTTGGCCGCCGGGACTAGACGCACAGATACGCAGTATTTT; CDR3: CASSLAAGTRRTDTQYF
size: -; J: TRBJ2-7; V: TRBV7-2; D: -; DNA: TGTGCCAGCCCAGGGAGGGAGCAGTACTTC; CDR3: CASPGREQYF
size: few; J: TRBJ2-7; V: TRBV12-3/TRBV12-4; D: TRBD2; DNA: TGTGCCAGCAGTTTGACTAGCGGGAGATCCTACAATGAGCAGTACTTC; CDR3: CASSLTSGRSYNEQYF
size: -; J: TRBJ2-3; V: TRBV20-1; D: TRBD2; DNA: TGCAGTGCCGCCGCACTAGCGGGGGGGACCAAGGGTTTAGATACGCAGTATTTT; CDR3: CSAAALAGGTKGLDTQYF
size: many; J: TRBJ2-7; V: TRBV24-1; D: TRBD1; DNA: TGTGCCACCAGTGACCCGGGACAGGGTTTGGAGCAGTACTTC; CDR3: CATSDPGQGLEQYF
size: -; J: TRBJ2-2; V: TRBV5-5; D: -; DNA: TGTACCAGCAGCTGGTCAGATAGTGACACCGGGGAGCTGTTTTTT; CDR3: CTSSWSDSDTGELFF
size: -; J: TRBJ2-4; V: TRBV5-1; D: -; DNA: TGCGCCAGCAGCCCTACGATGGGGGAGATAGCCAAAAACATTCAGTACTTC; CDR3: CASSPTMGEIAKNIQYF
size: -; J: TRBJ2-1; V: TRBV6-2/TRBV6-3; D: -; DNA: TGTGCCAGCGGACGCCTAGGGGAGCAGTTCTTC; CDR3: CASGRLGEQFF
size: -; J: TRBJ2-3; V: TRBV4-1; D: -; DNA: TGCGCCAGCAGCCAAGAGACGTACCGGGACACATCTAGCACAGATACGCAGTATTTT; CDR3: CASSQETYRDTSSTDTQYF